These 25 T cell receptor beta chains share one sample of origin, sequenced in a study of blood T cell repertoires in COVID-19. Sequencing used immunoSEQ multiplex PCR; TCRdb keeps in-frame clones, though not all of them. The sample contains 450,000 to 500,000 clones, about 85% of which appear only once. The sample comprised PBMCs or T cells enriched from blood (not recorded which). The receptors were gathered from a woman between 18 and 29 years old who had recovered from COVID-19.

This chain joins TRBV27 and TRBJ1-1; D possibly corresponds to TRBD1 (6 bases). CDR1 and CDR2 from the germline V gene are MNHEY and SMNVEV (reference sequence). The CDR3 runs 13 residues. Trimming cost V 3 bases and J 11 bases, with 16 bases left between them. CDR3 sequence: CASSLGAQGRAFF. In DNA, the CDR3 is TGTGCCAGCAGTTTGGGGGCCCAGGGCCGGGCTTTCTTT.

This clone turned up a few times. J is TRBJ1-2 and V is TRBV19; D may be TRBD1 (6 bases). The CDR3 is 13 amino acids. Looked up from germline, CDR1 is LNHDA and CDR2 is SQIVND (reference sequence). V lost 5 bases to trimming and J lost 2 bases, with 9 bases between them. DNA of the CDR3: TGTGCCAGTAGTCCCGACAGGAACTATGGCTACACCTTC. Protein: CASSPDRNYGYTF.

CDR3 region: CASSQLAGGADTQYF. The CDR3 DNA reads TGCGCCAGCAGCCAACTAGCGGGGGGGGCAGATACGCAGTATTTT. The chain joins TRBV4-1 to TRBJ2-3; the match to TRBD2 covers 12 bases. With 2 bases clipped from V and 4 bases from J, the junction kept 1 base outside the gene matches. Germline V CDR1 and CDR2: MGHRA, YSYEKL. There are 15 residues in the CDR3.

This chain joins TRBV18 and TRBJ1-6; 8 bases are a match to TRBD1. V gave up 6 bases and J gave up 6 bases; unmatched junction bases: 4. The CDR3 contains 14 residues. Germline CDR1 reads KGHSH; CDR2 reads LQKENI. The CDR3 here is CASSGQGGNSPLHF. Here the CDR3 DNA reads TGTGCCAGCTCCGGACAGGGCGGTAATTCACCCCTCCACTTT. Looking up the rest from reference TRBV18 and TRBJ1-6 gives the full variable domain: NAGVMQNPRHLVRRRGQEARLRCSPMKGHSHVYWYRQLPEEGLKFMVYLQKENIIDESGMPKERFSAEFPKEGPSILRIQQVVRGDSAAYFCASSGQGGNSPLHFGNGTRLTVT.

This clone appeared a few times. The chain uses TRBV30 and TRBJ1-2, with D hard to call. CDR1 is GTSNPN and CDR2 is SVGIG in the germline V gene (reference sequence). V gave up 2 bases and J gave up 1 base, with 5 bases separating them. The CDR3 runs 12 residues. CDR3 sequence (DNA): TGTGCCTGGAGTCCTTATAACTATGGCTACACCTTC. This codes for CAWSPYNYGYTF.

V is TRBV2 and J is TRBJ1-5; the D is unclear. The germline CDR1 and CDR2 sequences are SNHLY and FYNNEI. The CDR3 is 14 amino acids. V lost 3 bases and J lost 6, with 12 bases in between. This CDR3 is CASSDTPEAQPQHF. The CDR3 DNA reads TGTGCCAGCAGTGACACTCCTGAGGCTCAGCCCCAGCATTTT.

The CDR3 DNA reads TGCGCCAGCAGCGGACCCGGGACAGAGAGCCCTGAAGCTTTCTTT. Protein sequence: CASSGPGTESPEAFF. V usage is TRBV5-1 and J usage is TRBJ1-1; TRBD1 aligns across 7 bases. Germline CDR1 is SGHRS and CDR2 is YFSETQ. CDR3 length equals 15 residues. The V and J ends lost 4 bases and 6 bases, in that order; junction bases with no gene match: 12.

The CDR3 sequence: CASSEGQSSGNTIYF. DNA of the CDR3: TGCGCCAGCAGTGAGGGACAGAGCTCTGGAAACACCATATATTTT. The chain is built from TRBV10-1 and TRBJ1-3; tentatively, D is TRBD1 (6 bases). Trimming pared 2 bases from V and 0 bases from J, leaving 8 bases between. The germline V gene encodes CDR1 WNHNN and CDR2 SYGVQD (reference sequence). The length of the CDR3 is 15 residues.

The chain uses TRBV28 and TRBJ2-3; no clear D. Germline V CDR1 and CDR2: MDHEN, SYDVKM. The CDR3 has 14 residues. V lost 2 bases, J lost 1 base, and 7 bases lay in between. CDR3 sequence reads: CASSLPLGTDTQYF. The CDR3 bases are TGTGCCAGCAGTTTACCCCTAGGCACAGATACGCAGTATTTT.

The V gene is TRBV2, the J gene TRBJ1-2; D is ambiguous. Germline V CDR1 and CDR2: SNHLY, FYNNEI. The CDR3 is made up of 13 amino acids. The ends were cut back, 4 bases at V and 6 bases at J, with 12 bases in the middle. The CDR3 spells CASSAHSQHGYTF. The CDR3, as DNA: TGTGCCAGCAGTGCGCACAGCCAACATGGCTACACCTTC.

Here the CDR3 reads CASIDFADRYNYGYTF. CDR3 in DNA: TGTGCCAGCATTGACTTCGCGGACAGGTATAACTATGGCTACACCTTC. The rearrangement joins TRBV2 to TRBJ1-2, with 7 bases lining up with TRBD1. The germline CDR1 and CDR2 sequences are SNHLY and FYNNEI. J was trimmed by 1 base and V by 7 bases; bases with no gene match: 12. CDR3 length: 16 amino acids.

The V gene is TRBV7-8, the J gene TRBJ1-6; D ambiguous. Germline V gene data show CDR1 as SGHVS and CDR2 as FQNEAQ. V was cut by 1 base and J by 5 bases, with 12 bases left in between. The CDR3 sequence is 16 residues long. CDR3 loop: CASSLDVGGNNSPLHF. The CDR3, as DNA: TGTGCCAGCAGCTTAGACGTGGGAGGTAATAATTCACCCCTCCACTTT.

The V and J genes are TRBV20-1 and TRBJ2-3, with a weak D call TRBD1 (5 bases). CDR3 length: 11 amino acids. Trimming pared 8 bases from V and 3 bases from J, leaving 9 bases between. CDR1 is DFQATT and CDR2 is SNEGSKA in the germline V gene (reference sequence). CDR3 in amino acids: CSRQFTDTQYF. CDR3 nucleotides: TGCAGTCGACAGTTTACAGATACGCAGTATTTT.

The chain is built from TRBV6-2 or TRBV6-3 and TRBJ2-3, with 9 bases matching TRBD2. J gave up 9 bases and V 5 bases, and 15 bases lay outside the gene matches. Germline assignment: CDR1 MNHEY and CDR2 SVGEGT. CDR3 size: 16 residues. The CDR3 spells CASSVQGAGGPPTQYF. CDR3 DNA sequence: TGTGCCAGCAGTGTACAAGGAGCGGGGGGCCCCCCAACGCAGTATTTT.

The chain carries TRBV7-6 and TRBJ2-3; 8 bases match TRBD2. CDR1 is SGHVS and CDR2 is FNYEAQ in the germline V gene. CDR3 length: 15 amino acids. The ends lost 5 bases at V and 2 bases at J; junction bases unmatched: 6. The CDR3 DNA is TGTGCCAGCAGCCGTAGCGGGGCCTACACAGATACGCAGTATTTT. It encodes CASSRSGAYTDTQYF.

In this sample, this clone turned up once. The CDR3 bases are TGTGCCAGCAGTCGGACTAGCGGGGTGGGGTACAATGAGCAGTTCTTC. Amino acids: CASSRTSGVGYNEQFF. The J gene is TRBJ2-1, the V gene TRBV6-4; 12 bases match TRBD2. Germline V gene lookup returns CDR1 MRHNA and CDR2 SNTAGT. Germline trimming cut 5 bases from V and 4 bases from J; bases unmatched to any gene: 6. This CDR3 contains 16 residues.

The chain has TRBV2 and TRBJ1-1; D not certain. The CDR3 runs 16 residues. The V and J ends lost 5 bases and 4 bases respectively, with 20 bases between them. The germline gives CDR1 SNHLY, CDR2 FYNNEI. CDR3 sequence reads: CASSRIGSPTPTEAFF. The DNA of the CDR3 is TGTGCCAGCAGTCGAATCGGGAGTCCCACCCCCACTGAAGCTTTCTTT.

The genes are TRBV25-1 and TRBJ2-1; the match to TRBD2 covers 8 bases. The V and J ends lost 1 base and 5 bases, in that order; junction bases with no gene match: 1. Germline V gene data show CDR1 as MGHDK and CDR2 as SYGVNS. The CDR3 loop spans 14 amino acids. The chain's CDR3 is CASSEFGGDNEQFF. In nucleotides, the CDR3 is TGTGCCAGCAGTGAATTCGGGGGGGACAATGAGCAGTTCTTC.

The genes are TRBV28 and TRBJ1-1; the match to TRBD1 covers 8 bases. Germline V gene data show CDR1 as MDHEN and CDR2 as SYDVKM. The J segment lost 1 base and the V segment lost 3 bases, leaving 4 bases of the junction unmatched. The CDR3 covers 15 residues. CDR3 in amino acids: CASSFFDRGNTEAFF. The CDR3 bases are TGTGCCAGCAGTTTTTTTGACAGGGGGAACACTGAAGCTTTCTTT.

This chain links TRBV19 with TRBJ1-1, with 7 bases aligning to TRBD1. V was clipped by 9 bases and J by 11 bases; unmatched bases: 15. Germline CDR1 LNHDA, CDR2 SQIVND (reference sequence). The CDR3 totals 13 residues. Here the CDR3 DNA reads TGTGCCAGCCAATCTGACAGGGAAAGTTGGGCTTTCTTT. Translating it yields CASQSDRESWAFF.

This clone was counted between two and nine times. The genes are TRBV5-1 and TRBJ2-7, with D maybe TRBD1 (5 bases). Germline CDR1 reads SGHRS; CDR2 reads YFSETQ. Trimming took off 3 bases at V and 0 bases at J, with 13 bases between the two ends. The CDR3 consists of 15 residues. The CDR3 sequence is CASSSDREASYEQYF. CDR3 sequence (DNA): TGCGCCAGCAGCTCCGACAGAGAGGCCTCCTACGAGCAGTACTTC.

The V gene is TRBV10-3, the J gene TRBJ2-1, with a possible D match to TRBD1 (6 bases). This CDR3 contains 12 residues. Germline CDR1 reads ENHRY; CDR2 reads SYGVKD. Between the trimmed V and J ends, which lost 0 bases and 12 bases, there was a span of 9 bases. The CDR3: CAISESTGRQFF. DNA for the CDR3: TGTGCCATCAGTGAGTCGACAGGCCGGCAGTTCTTC.

The DNA of the CDR3 is TGTGCCAGCGCCCCGCTGGGCTATAATGAAAAACTGTTTTTT. Translation gives CASAPLGYNEKLFF. J is TRBJ1-4 and V is TRBV28; unclear D gene. The V and J ends lost 8 bases and 4 bases respectively, with 14 bases between them. There are 14 residues in the CDR3. Germline assignment: CDR1 MDHEN and CDR2 SYDVKM. The complete variable domain, with remaining parts taken from reference TRBV28 and TRBJ1-4, reads DVKVTQSSRYLVKRTGEKVFLECVQDMDHENMFWYRQDPGLGLRLIYFSYDVKMKEKGDIPEGYSVSREKKERFSLILESASTNQTSMYLCASAPLGYNEKLFFGSGTQLSVL.

This chain joins TRBV18 and TRBJ1-4; D gene unclear. The germline CDR1 and CDR2 sequences are KGHSH and LQKENI. This CDR3 has 14 amino acids. V was pared by 1 base and J by 5 bases, with 8 bases between. As DNA, the CDR3 is TGTGCCAGCTCACCACGGGAGGGCAATGAAAAACTGTTTTTT. It translates to CASSPREGNEKLFF.

The chain has TRBV6-1 and TRBJ2-7; 11 bases fit TRBD1. The CDR3 has 15 residues. The V and J ends lost 4 bases and 6 bases, in that order; junction bases with no gene match: 8. Germline V gene data show CDR1 as MNHNS and CDR2 as SASEGT. The CDR3 DNA reads TGTGCCAGCAGTGGATCGGACAGGGGGCTATGCGAGCAGTACTTC. This codes for CASSGSDRGLCEQYF.